Listed here are 12 T cell receptor beta chains from one sample, sequenced in a study of persistence of HIV-infected CD4 T cells. Their recognized antigens are unknown. Cells were stimulated with overlapping HIV-1 Gag 15-mer peptides. CD40L/CD69 double-negative CD45RO-high memory CD4+ T cells were collected. Sequencing used immunoSEQ version 4 in survey mode. Repertoires were generated with immunoSEQ multiplex PCR, while TCRdb's copy carries only in-frame clones and drops some. Among about 64,000 clones listed, over 60% were seen once. Here the sequenced sample was CD4+ T cells sorted from PBMCs after approximately 18-hour stimulation, taken from a patient who received antiretroviral therapy. Source of these receptors: an adult man with HIV who was CMV-seropositive.

J is TRBJ2-3 and V is TRBV7-9, with 7 bases aligning to TRBD2. CDR1 and CDR2 (germline): SEHNR, FQNEAQ (reference sequence). V trimming: 0 bases; J trimming: 0 bases; junction bases outside the gene matches: 6. The length of the CDR3 is 17 residues. The CDR3, as DNA: TGTGCCAGCAGCTTAGCGGCGGCTAGCGGTAGCACAGATACGCAGTATTTT. This gives the protein CASSLAAASGSTDTQYF.

This chain joins TRBV19 and TRBJ2-2; D remains unclear. The V gene's germline CDR1 is LNHDA and CDR2 SQIVND (reference sequence). This CDR3 comprises 15 residues. The ends were cut back, 9 bases at V and 5 bases at J, with 19 bases in the middle. Here the CDR3 DNA reads TGTGCCAGCTCCCCGAGCCCGGAAAGAACCGGGGAGCTGTTTTTT. As protein: CASSPSPERTGELFF.

The chain links TRBV6-6 to TRBJ2-1; possible D gene TRBD2, 6 bases. This CDR3 is built from 12 residues. Trimming removed 10 bases at V and 8 bases at J, with 15 bases between. CDR1 and CDR2 (germline): MNHNY, SVGAGI (reference sequence). The CDR3 DNA is TGTGCCACCCGCCGGGAGCACGATGAGCAGTTCTTC. Translation gives CATRREHDEQFF.

The table lists this clone with a few counts. The chain is built from TRBV24-1 and TRBJ1-5; D gene ambiguous. In germline, CDR1 is KGHDR, CDR2 SFDVKD. The CDR3 has 13 amino acids. Trimming shortened V by 1 base and J by 7 bases, and 7 bases separated the two germline ends. The DNA for the CDR3 is TGTGCCACCAGTGATTTTGTCGGACAGCCCCAGCATTTT. It specifies CATSDFVGQPQHF.

The genes are TRBV5-1 and TRBJ2-1; D remains unclear. The CDR3 is made up of 13 amino acids. V lost 2 bases and J 6 bases, leaving 9 bases between the germline ends. Germline CDR1 reads SGHRS; CDR2 reads YFSETQ. In nucleotides, the CDR3 is TGCGCCAGCAGCTTACTGAATGGCAATGAGCAGTTCTTC. This encodes CASSLLNGNEQFF.

The chain is built from TRBV6-1 and TRBJ1-2; the match to TRBD1 covers 8 bases. This CDR3 contains 14 residues. Germline values: CDR1 MNHNS, CDR2 SASEGT. V shed 2 bases, J shed 4 bases, and the junction held 3 bases outside the gene matches. The CDR3 nucleotides read TGTGCCAGCAGTGAATACAGGGGGGGCTATGGCTACACCTTC. It yields the protein CASSEYRGGYGYTF.

V gene TRBV19 combines with J gene TRBJ1-2; D might be TRBD1 (5 bases). The germline CDR1 and CDR2 sequences are LNHDA and SQIVND (reference sequence). V was pared by 4 bases and J by 7 bases, with 13 bases between. CDR3 size: 13 residues. CDR3 sequence reads: CASSTRDSSGYTF. CDR3 in DNA: TGTGCCAGTAGTACCAGGGACTCCTCTGGCTACACCTTC.

This clone was picked up a small number of times. The chain joins TRBV7-3 to TRBJ1-2, with D possibly being TRBD1 (5 bases). The CDR3 is 12 amino acids. The germline V gene encodes CDR1 SGHTA and CDR2 FQGTGA. Between the trimmed V and J ends, which lost 1 base and 8 bases, there was a span of 8 bases. The CDR3 region is CASSLRGEGYTF. CDR3 coding DNA: TGTGCCAGCAGCTTAAGAGGGGAAGGCTACACCTTC.

The chain joins TRBV6-5 to TRBJ2-7; D tentatively reads TRBD1 or TRBD2 (5 bases each). The CDR3 runs 13 residues. Germline CDR1 is MNHEY and CDR2 is SVGAGI. Deletions cut 11 bases from V and 0 bases from J, with 14 bases between. The CDR3 spells CACRTGLSYEQYF. In nucleotides, the CDR3 is TGTGCCTGCCGGACGGGGCTCTCCTACGAGCAGTACTTC.

V usage is TRBV20-1 and J usage is TRBJ1-2; 8 nucleotides agree with TRBD1. The CDR3 totals 15 residues. V lost 6 bases, J lost 3 bases, and 12 bases stayed unmatched. CDR1 is DFQATT and CDR2 is SNEGSKA in the germline V gene (reference sequence). The CDR3 region is CSASPHRGGDYGYTF. Written as DNA, the CDR3 is TGCAGTGCCAGTCCTCACAGGGGGGGGGACTATGGCTACACCTTC.

The V gene is TRBV27, the J gene TRBJ2-2, with D perhaps matching TRBD1 (5 bases). This CDR3 is built from 16 residues. Trimming shortened V by 2 bases and J by 6 bases, and 16 bases separated the two germline ends. CDR1 MNHEY and CDR2 SMNVEV come from the germline V gene (reference sequence). The CDR3 spells CASSLTHPRVSGELFF. DNA for the CDR3: TGTGCCAGCAGTTTAACCCACCCCAGGGTTTCCGGGGAGCTGTTTTTT.

The V call is TRBV3-1 (or the pseudogene TRBV3-2), the J call TRBJ1-2, with TRBD1 matching over 7 bases. The J segment lost 8 bases and the V segment lost 4 bases, leaving 4 bases of the junction unmatched. Germline-derived CDR1 and CDR2 are LGHDT and YNNKEL (reference sequence). The CDR3 has 12 amino acids. The CDR3 is CASSLQGSGYTF. CDR3 sequence (DNA): TGTGCCAGCAGCCTACAGGGGAGCGGCTACACCTTC.